Below, 27 T cell receptor beta chains from the same sample are listed, as sequenced in a study of T cells in Graves' hyperthyroidism and ophthalmopathy. TCR beta CDR3 regions were amplified from RNA transcripts. The TCR CDR3 first-round RT-PCR relied on the HTBI primer set. TCRdb reprocessed the multiplex PCR reads with MiXCR, giving one entry per CDR3 protein. The table has approximately 720,000 distinct CDR3 sequences, over 15% seen once. The sequencing sample was made of blood. The receptor set was obtained from a woman in her fifties or sixties with Graves' hyperthyroidism that later progressed to Graves' ophthalmopathy.

This clonotype was recorded at least ten times. V and J are TRBV20-1 and TRBJ2-7, with D uncertain. V lost 0 bases and J lost 0, with 21 bases in between. Germline V gene lookup returns CDR1 DFQATT and CDR2 SNEGSKA (reference sequence). This CDR3 comprises 18 residues. The CDR3 DNA reads TGCAGTGCTAGAGAGGGTGGGCCGATCCCAAATCTCTCCTACGAGCAGTACTTC. Translated: CSAREGGPIPNLSYEQYF.

The table lists this clonotype with many counts. CDR3 region: CSAKLTGLAPYEQYF. CDR3 bases: TGCAGTGCTAAATTGACGGGACTAGCTCCCTACGAGCAGTACTTC. The rearrangement links TRBV20-1 to TRBJ2-7; 9 positions agree with TRBD2. V dropped 4 bases and J dropped 2; count of bases not matched to a gene: 9. Germline loops: CDR1 DFQATT, CDR2 SNEGSKA (reference sequence). The CDR3 is 15 amino acids.

Ten or more counts support this clonotype. The chain couples TRBV18 to TRBJ2-7; D perhaps matches TRBD1 (6 bases). The germline V gene encodes CDR1 KGHSH and CDR2 LQKENI. V lost 2 bases and J 3 bases, leaving 11 bases between the germline ends. CDR3 length: 14 residues. The CDR3 protein is CASSPSDSRYEQYF. In nucleotides, the CDR3 is TGTGCCAGCTCACCATCGGACAGCCGCTACGAGCAGTACTTC. The entire variable domain, with the rest obtained from reference TRBV18 and TRBJ2-7, is as follows: NAGVMQNPRHLVRRRGQEARLRCSPMKGHSHVYWYRQLPEEGLKFMVYLQKENIIDESGMPKERFSAEFPKEGPSILRIQQVVRGDSAAYFCASSPSDSRYEQYFGPGTRLTVT.

This clonotype was found many times. The chain combines TRBV18 with TRBJ1-2; 7 bases match TRBD1. From germline, CDR1 is KGHSH and CDR2 LQKENI. V shed 3 bases and J 2 bases; nucleotides not matched to a gene: 6. The CDR3 is 15 amino acids. CDR3 DNA: TGTGCCAGCTCACCGGTGGAGGGGGCGAACTATGGCTACACCTTC. This translates into CASSPVEGANYGYTF.

CDR3 loop: CASSLAQGKAFF. Written as DNA, the CDR3 is TGTGCCAGCAGCTTAGCGCAGGGGAAAGCTTTCTTT. This sequence joins TRBV7-9 and TRBJ1-1; D may be TRBD1 (6 bases). This CDR3 has 12 amino acids. Trimming shortened V by 0 bases and J by 9 bases, and 8 bases separated the two germline ends. The V gene's germline CDR1 is SEHNR and CDR2 FQNEAQ (reference sequence).

This clonotype came up many times. The CDR3 spells CTHVRVGGTEAFF. The CDR3, as DNA: TGCACCCACGTCCGGGTCGGGGGCACTGAAGCTTTCTTT. The chain employs TRBV29-1 and TRBJ1-1; tentatively, D is TRBD1 (5 bases). CDR1 and CDR2 from the germline V gene are SQVTM and ANQGSEA. The CDR3 is 13 amino acids.

This clonotype was detected ten times or more. This sequence joins TRBV12-3 or TRBV12-4 and TRBJ1-6; TRBD1 matches 9 bases. This CDR3 has 15 residues. V trimming: 1 base; J trimming: 7 bases; junction bases outside the gene matches: 2. CDR3 region: CASSLGTGVNSPLHF. CDR3 DNA: TGTGCCAGCAGTTTAGGGACAGGGGTCAATTCACCCCTCCACTTT.

This clonotype was found many times. The chain couples TRBV11-3 to TRBJ2-1, with TRBD2 as a possible D gene (5 bases). Trimming stripped 5 bases from V and 8 bases from J, with 16 bases between. The CDR3 has 14 residues. The V gene's germline CDR1 is SGHNT and CDR2 YENEEA. This CDR3 reads CASSKGRGLDEQFF. The CDR3 DNA follows: TGTGCCAGCAGCAAAGGACGGGGTTTGGATGAGCAGTTCTTC. The whole variable domain, remainder taken from reference TRBV11-3 and TRBJ2-1, is EAGVVQSPRYKIIEKKQPVAFWCNPISGHNTLYWYLQNLGQGPELLIRYENEEAVDDSQLPKDRFSAERLKGVDSTLKIQPAELGDSAVYLCASSKGRGLDEQFFGPGTRLTVL.

This clonotype was picked up many times. The chain recombines TRBV6-5 with TRBJ1-1; a possible D gene is TRBD1 (6 bases). Germline V gene sequence: CDR1 MNHEY, CDR2 SVGAGI. V gave up 0 bases and J gave up 6 bases, with 14 bases separating them. The CDR3 runs to 15 residues. In DNA, the CDR3 is TGTGCCAGCAGTTACTCCAAACAGGGCCAACCTGAAGCTTTCTTT. As protein: CASSYSKQGQPEAFF.

Here the CDR3 DNA reads TGCAGCGTCTGTCCGGACAGGGAGGCGCCAACTAATGAAAAACTGTTTTTT. This translates into CSVCPDREAPTNEKLFF. The V gene is TRBV29-1, the J gene TRBJ1-4; 8 nucleotides align to TRBD1. This CDR3 contains 17 residues. V shed 6 bases and J 0 bases; nucleotides not matched to a gene: 12. Per the germline V gene, CDR1 is SQVTM and CDR2 is ANQGSEA.

This clonotype was counted only a few times. CDR3 residues: CASSHYTGASKNIQYF. CDR3 DNA sequence: TGTGCCAGCAGCCACTATACAGGGGCCTCCAAAAACATTCAGTACTTC. The gene calls are TRBV3-1 and TRBJ2-4, with 7 bases that match TRBD1. Trimming cost V 3 bases and J 2 bases; bases outside gene matches: 7. The CDR3 length is 16 residues. Looked up from germline, CDR1 is LGHDT and CDR2 is YNNKEL (reference sequence). Based on the CDR3 plus reference TRBV3-1 and TRBJ2-4, the full variable domain is DTAVSQTPKYLVTQMGNDKSIKCEQNLGHDTMYWYKQDSKKFLKIMFSYNNKELIINETVPNRFSPKSPDKAHLNLHINSLELGDSAVYFCASSHYTGASKNIQYFGAGTRLSVL.

This chain uses TRBV7-6 with TRBJ1-6; 8 bases line up with TRBD1. J was trimmed by 7 bases and V by 4 bases; bases with no gene match: 12. The CDR3 extends over 17 amino acids. Germline values: CDR1 SGHVS, CDR2 FNYEAQ. The CDR3 coding sequence is TGTGCCAGCAGCTCGGACGCCGGGACAGGAGACAATTCACCCCTCCACTTT. This encodes CASSSDAGTGDNSPLHF.

This clonotype was counted at least ten times. This chain uses TRBV18 with TRBJ1-5; TRBD1 matches 7 bases. V was clipped by 3 bases and J by 3 bases; unmatched bases: 5. CDR3 length equals 15 residues. The germline V gene has CDR1 KGHSH and CDR2 LQKENI. In DNA form, the CDR3 reads TGTGCCAGCTCACCGCAGGGGGGTGTCAATCAGCCCCAGCATTTT. It yields the protein CASSPQGGVNQPQHF.

This clonotype was detected ten times or more. The chain is built from TRBV3-1 and TRBJ2-1; D is perhaps TRBD2 (6 bases). The CDR3 has 13 amino acids. V was clipped by 6 bases and J by 9 bases, with 15 bases between them. Germline loops: CDR1 LGHDT, CDR2 YNNKEL (reference sequence). CDR3 in amino acids: CASRGGGTVEQFF. The CDR3 DNA follows: TGTGCCAGCAGGGGAGGCGGGACTGTTGAGCAGTTCTTC.

In its sample, this clonotype was seen many times. V and J are TRBV14 and TRBJ1-1; D is unclear. The CDR3 covers 14 residues. The germline gives CDR1 SGHDN, CDR2 FVKESK. Trimming took off 3 bases at V and 4 bases at J, with 12 bases between the two ends. CDR3 in amino acids: CASSHQGSGTEAFF. In DNA form, the CDR3 reads TGTGCCAGCAGCCATCAAGGGTCTGGCACTGAAGCTTTCTTT.

A few counts support this clonotype. The chain is built from TRBV24-1 and TRBJ1-2; no clear D gene. CDR1 and CDR2 from the germline V gene are KGHDR and SFDVKD. This CDR3 comprises 13 residues. The V end was cut by 3 bases, the J end by 8 bases, with 12 bases between. The CDR3 loop reads CATSDPRQGGYTF. The CDR3 DNA follows: TGTGCCACCAGTGATCCAAGACAAGGAGGCTACACCTTC.

The rearrangement links TRBV4-1 to TRBJ1-1; D remains ambiguous. CDR1 and CDR2 from the germline V gene are MGHRA and YSYEKL. The CDR3 consists of 16 residues. V was shortened by 1 base and J by 4 bases, with 16 bases between the two germline ends. CDR3 sequence reads: CASSQVAHAGSTEAFF. The CDR3 DNA is TGCGCCAGCAGCCAAGTCGCCCATGCCGGGAGCACTGAAGCTTTCTTT.

The gene calls are TRBV5-1 and TRBJ1-2; a possible D gene is TRBD1 (6 bases). Looked up from germline, CDR1 is SGHRS and CDR2 is YFSETQ. Trimming took 5 bases from V and 1 from J, leaving 15 bases between them. This CDR3 is built from 15 residues. CDR3 nucleotides: TGCGCCAGCAGAAAGGACGGGGGACATAACTATGGCTACACCTTC. The encoded protein is CASRKDGGHNYGYTF.

This clonotype was counted between two and nine times. V is TRBV2 and J is TRBJ2-7; 10 nucleotides match TRBD2. V trimming: 1 base; J trimming: 3 bases; junction bases outside the gene matches: 3. The CDR3 covers 15 residues. The germline CDR1 and CDR2 sequences are SNHLY and FYNNEI. The CDR3 reads CASSEVSSGSYEQYF. As DNA, the CDR3 is TGTGCCAGCAGTGAAGTGTCTAGCGGGAGCTACGAGCAGTACTTC.

The V gene is TRBV19, the J gene TRBJ2-1; the match to TRBD1 covers 9 bases. V was pared by 4 bases and J by 9 bases, with 10 bases of the junction left unmatched. From germline, CDR1 is LNHDA and CDR2 SQIVND (reference sequence). There are 15 residues in the CDR3. The CDR3 here is CASSKQGALEVEQFF. As DNA, the CDR3 is TGTGCCAGTAGTAAACAGGGGGCGCTCGAAGTTGAGCAGTTCTTC.

The CDR3 sequence: CASSLGGPGNQPQHF. The CDR3 coding sequence is TGTGCCAGCAGCTTGGGAGGCCCGGGAAACCAGCCCCAGCATTTT. The gene calls are TRBV7-9 and TRBJ1-5; D unresolved. V was clipped by 3 bases and J by 7 bases, with 16 bases between them. Germline V gives CDR1 SEHNR, CDR2 FQNEAQ (reference sequence). The CDR3 is made up of 15 amino acids.

The V gene is TRBV14, the J gene TRBJ2-7; D not certain. Germline V gives CDR1 SGHDN, CDR2 FVKESK. Trimming removed 0 bases from V and 0 bases from J, with 9 bases in between. The CDR3 is made up of 15 amino acids. CDR3 sequence (DNA): TGTGCCAGCAGCCAAGAAGCAGCCACCTCCTACGAGCAGTACTTC. Protein product: CASSQEAATSYEQYF.

The chain joins TRBV5-1 to TRBJ1-1; 7 nucleotides align to TRBD1. Germline CDR1 reads SGHRS; CDR2 reads YFSETQ. The V and J ends lost 3 bases and 4 bases, in that order; junction bases with no gene match: 6. CDR3 length equals 14 residues. The CDR3 DNA sequence: TGCGCCAGCAGCTCAGGGGGGGGGAGCACTGAAGCTTTCTTT. Translation: CASSSGGGSTEAFF.

This clonotype was found many times. The chain combines TRBV2 with TRBJ1-5; D is unclear. Between the trimmed V and J ends, which lost 2 bases and 0 bases, there was a span of 11 bases. The CDR3 extends over 16 amino acids. Germline-derived CDR1 and CDR2 are SNHLY and FYNNEI. This CDR3 is CASSEQILLSNQPQHF. Here the CDR3 DNA reads TGTGCCAGCAGTGAACAGATCTTACTTAGCAATCAGCCCCAGCATTTT.

J is TRBJ1-5 and V is TRBV19, with 8 bases that match TRBD1. Trimming took 5 bases from V and 7 from J; bases not matched to a gene: 10. Per the germline V gene, CDR1 is LNHDA and CDR2 is SQIVND (reference sequence). The CDR3 contains 15 residues. This CDR3 reads CASSPLGQVLQPQHF. The CDR3 DNA reads as TGTGCCAGTAGTCCCCTGGGACAGGTTTTGCAGCCCCAGCATTTT.

The genes are TRBV25-1 and TRBJ2-5; 7 nucleotides match TRBD1. CDR3 length equals 15 residues. Germline assignment: CDR1 MGHDK and CDR2 SYGVNS. The trim removed 0 bases at V and 2 bases at J, leaving 3 bases unmatched. CDR3 residues: CASSEYKGAQETQYF. Written as DNA, the CDR3 is TGTGCCAGCAGTGAATACAAGGGGGCTCAAGAGACCCAGTACTTC.

This rearrangement joins TRBV20-1 to TRBJ1-6; the D gene is possibly TRBD1 (6 bases). Trimming took 2 bases from V and 5 from J, leaving 13 bases between them. This CDR3 has 15 amino acids. Looked up from germline, CDR1 is DFQATT and CDR2 is SNEGSKA (reference sequence). For the CDR3, the DNA is TGCAGTGCTAGAAGAATGGACAGCGATAATTCACCCCTCCACTTT. It translates to CSARRMDSDNSPLHF.